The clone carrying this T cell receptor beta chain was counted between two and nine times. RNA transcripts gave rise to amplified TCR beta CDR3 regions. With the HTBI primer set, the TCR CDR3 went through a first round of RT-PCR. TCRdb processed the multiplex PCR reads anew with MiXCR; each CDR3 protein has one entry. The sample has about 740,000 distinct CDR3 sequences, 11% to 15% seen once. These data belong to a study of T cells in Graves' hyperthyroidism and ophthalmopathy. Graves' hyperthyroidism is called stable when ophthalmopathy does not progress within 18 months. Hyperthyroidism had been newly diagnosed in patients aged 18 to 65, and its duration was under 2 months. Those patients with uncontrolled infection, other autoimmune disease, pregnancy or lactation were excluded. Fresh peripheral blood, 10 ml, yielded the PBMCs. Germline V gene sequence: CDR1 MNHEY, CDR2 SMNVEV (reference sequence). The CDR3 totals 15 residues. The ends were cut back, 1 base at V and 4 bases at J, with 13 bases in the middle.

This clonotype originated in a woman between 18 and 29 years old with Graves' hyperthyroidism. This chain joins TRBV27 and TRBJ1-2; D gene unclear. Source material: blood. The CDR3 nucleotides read TGTGCCAGCAGTTTATTTCCCGGAGGCCCCTATGGCTACACCTTC. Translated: CASSLFPGGPYGYTF.